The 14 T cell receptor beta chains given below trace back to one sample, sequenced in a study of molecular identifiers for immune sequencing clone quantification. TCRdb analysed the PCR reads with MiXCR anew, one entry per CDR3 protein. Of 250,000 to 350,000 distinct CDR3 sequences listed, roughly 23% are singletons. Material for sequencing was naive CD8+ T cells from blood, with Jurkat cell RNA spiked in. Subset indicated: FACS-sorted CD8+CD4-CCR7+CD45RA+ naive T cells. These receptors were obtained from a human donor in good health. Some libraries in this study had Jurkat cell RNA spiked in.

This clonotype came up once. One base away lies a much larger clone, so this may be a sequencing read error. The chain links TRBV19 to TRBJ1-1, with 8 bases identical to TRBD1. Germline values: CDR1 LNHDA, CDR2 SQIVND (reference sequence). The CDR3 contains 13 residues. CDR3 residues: CAGSLQGDTEAFF. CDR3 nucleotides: TGTGCCGGTAGCTTACAGGGGGACACTGAAGCTTTCTTT.

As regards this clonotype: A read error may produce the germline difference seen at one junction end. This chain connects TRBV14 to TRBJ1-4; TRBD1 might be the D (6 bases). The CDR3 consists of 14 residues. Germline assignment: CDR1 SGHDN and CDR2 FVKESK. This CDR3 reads CASSFTGADEELFF. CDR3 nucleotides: TGTGCCAGCAGCTTTACGGGGGCCGATGAAGAACTGTTTTTT.

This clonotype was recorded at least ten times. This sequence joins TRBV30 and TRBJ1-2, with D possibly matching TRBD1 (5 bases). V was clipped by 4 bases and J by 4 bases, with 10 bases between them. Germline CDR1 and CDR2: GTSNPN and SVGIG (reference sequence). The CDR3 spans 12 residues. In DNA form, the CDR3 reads TGTGCCTGGACCGTGAGGGGCTATGGCTACACCTTC. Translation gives CAWTVRGYGYTF.

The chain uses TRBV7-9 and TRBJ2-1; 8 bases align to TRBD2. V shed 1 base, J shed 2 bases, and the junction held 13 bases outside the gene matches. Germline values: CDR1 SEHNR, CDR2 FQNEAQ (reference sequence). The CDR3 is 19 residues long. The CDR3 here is CASSLVGVLRGETYNEQFF. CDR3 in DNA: TGTGCCAGCAGCTTAGTTGGCGTGTTGCGGGGGGAAACCTACAATGAGCAGTTCTTC.

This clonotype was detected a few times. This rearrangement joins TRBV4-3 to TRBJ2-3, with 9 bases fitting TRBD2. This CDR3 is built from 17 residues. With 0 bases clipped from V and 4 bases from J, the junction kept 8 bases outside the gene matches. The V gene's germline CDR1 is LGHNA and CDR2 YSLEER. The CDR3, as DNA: TGCGCCAGCAGCCAAGATCTCGCGGGAGGGCTGGCAGATACGCAGTATTTT. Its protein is CASSQDLAGGLADTQYF.

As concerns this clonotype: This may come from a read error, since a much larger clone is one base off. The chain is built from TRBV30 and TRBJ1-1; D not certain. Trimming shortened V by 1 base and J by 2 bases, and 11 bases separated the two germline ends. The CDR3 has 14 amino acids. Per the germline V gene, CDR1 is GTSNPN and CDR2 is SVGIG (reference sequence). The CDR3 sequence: CAWSAGSGNTEAFF. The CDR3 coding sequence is TGTGCCTGGAGTGCCGGATCGGGAAACACTGAAGCTTTCTTT.

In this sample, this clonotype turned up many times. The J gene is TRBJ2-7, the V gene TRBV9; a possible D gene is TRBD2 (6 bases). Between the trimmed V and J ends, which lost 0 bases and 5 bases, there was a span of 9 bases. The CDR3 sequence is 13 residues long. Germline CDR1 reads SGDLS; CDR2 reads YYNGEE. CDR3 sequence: CASSVGGGNEQYF. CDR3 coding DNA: TGTGCCAGCAGCGTAGGGGGCGGGAACGAGCAGTACTTC.

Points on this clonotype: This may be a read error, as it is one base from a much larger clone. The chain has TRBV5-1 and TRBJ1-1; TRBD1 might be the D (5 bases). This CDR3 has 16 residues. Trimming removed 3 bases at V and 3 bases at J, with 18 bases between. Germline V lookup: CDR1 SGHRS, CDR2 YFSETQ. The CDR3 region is CASSSTPTALDTEAFF. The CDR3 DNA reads TGCGCCAGCAGCTCTACCCCGACAGCTTTGGACACTGAAGCTTTCTTT.

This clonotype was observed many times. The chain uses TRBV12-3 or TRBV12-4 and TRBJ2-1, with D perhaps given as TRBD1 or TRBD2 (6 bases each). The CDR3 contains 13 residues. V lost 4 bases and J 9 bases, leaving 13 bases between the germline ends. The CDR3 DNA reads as TGTGCCAGCAGTTCAACAGGGCGGGGTGAGCAGTTCTTC. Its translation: CASSSTGRGEQFF.

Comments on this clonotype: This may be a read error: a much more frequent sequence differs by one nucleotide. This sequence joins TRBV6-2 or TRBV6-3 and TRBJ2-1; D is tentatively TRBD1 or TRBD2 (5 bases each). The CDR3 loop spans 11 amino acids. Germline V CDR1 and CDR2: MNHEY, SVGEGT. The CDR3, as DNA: TGTGCCAGCAGTTACATGGGGGAGCGGTTCTTC. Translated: CASSYMGERFF.

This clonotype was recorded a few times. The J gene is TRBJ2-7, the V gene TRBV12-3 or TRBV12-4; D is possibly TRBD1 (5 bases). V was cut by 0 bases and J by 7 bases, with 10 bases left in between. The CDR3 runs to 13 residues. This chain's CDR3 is CASSLAPQGEQYF. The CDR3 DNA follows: TGTGCCAGCAGTTTAGCGCCTCAGGGAGAGCAGTACTTC.

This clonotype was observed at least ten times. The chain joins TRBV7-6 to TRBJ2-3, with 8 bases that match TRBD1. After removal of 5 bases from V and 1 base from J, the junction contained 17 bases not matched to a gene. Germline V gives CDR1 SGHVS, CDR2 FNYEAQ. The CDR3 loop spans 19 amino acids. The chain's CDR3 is CASSLDFYTGGAGTDTQYF. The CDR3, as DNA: TGTGCCAGCAGCCTCGACTTTTATACAGGGGGTGCAGGCACAGATACGCAGTATTTT. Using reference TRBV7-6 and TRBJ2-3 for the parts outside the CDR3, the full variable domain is GAGVSQSPRYKVTKRGQDVALRCDPISGHVSLYWYRQALGQGPEFLTYFNYEAQQDKSGLPNDRFSAERPEGSISTLTIQRTEQRDSAMYRCASSLDFYTGGAGTDTQYFGPGTRLTVL.

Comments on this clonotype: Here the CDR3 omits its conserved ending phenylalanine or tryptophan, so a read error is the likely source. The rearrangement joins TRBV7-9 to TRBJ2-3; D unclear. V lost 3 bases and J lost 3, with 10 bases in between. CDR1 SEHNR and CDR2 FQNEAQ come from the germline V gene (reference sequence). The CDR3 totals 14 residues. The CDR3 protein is CASSFGVTTDTQYL. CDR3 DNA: TGTGCCAGCAGCTTTGGGGTAACGACAGATACGCAGTATCTT.

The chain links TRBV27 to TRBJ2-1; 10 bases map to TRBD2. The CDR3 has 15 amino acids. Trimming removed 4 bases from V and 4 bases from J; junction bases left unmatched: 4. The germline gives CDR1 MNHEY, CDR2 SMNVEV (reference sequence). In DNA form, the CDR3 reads TGTGCCAGCAGTTACAGGACTAGCGGTTACAATGAGCAGTTCTTC. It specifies CASSYRTSGYNEQFF.